The clone carrying this T cell receptor (beta chain) showed up many times. CDR3 size: 16 residues. With V trimmed by 6 bases and J by 6 bases, 15 bases remained unmatched. TCRdb recomputed calls from the RT-PCR reads with MiXCR, one row per CDR3 protein. The sample holds 650,000 to 800,000 distinct CDR3 sequences, approximately 15% seen once. The chain has TRBV12-3 or TRBV12-4 and TRBJ2-3; 7 bases match TRBD2. Sequenced sample: memory CD4+ T cells from blood. The clonotype comes from a female donor in good health, serving as a healthy control. The CDR3 nucleotides read TGTGCCAGCAGCCCCTCGAATCATAGCGGGTCGGATACGCAGTATTTT. Translating gives CASSPSNHSGSDTQYF.